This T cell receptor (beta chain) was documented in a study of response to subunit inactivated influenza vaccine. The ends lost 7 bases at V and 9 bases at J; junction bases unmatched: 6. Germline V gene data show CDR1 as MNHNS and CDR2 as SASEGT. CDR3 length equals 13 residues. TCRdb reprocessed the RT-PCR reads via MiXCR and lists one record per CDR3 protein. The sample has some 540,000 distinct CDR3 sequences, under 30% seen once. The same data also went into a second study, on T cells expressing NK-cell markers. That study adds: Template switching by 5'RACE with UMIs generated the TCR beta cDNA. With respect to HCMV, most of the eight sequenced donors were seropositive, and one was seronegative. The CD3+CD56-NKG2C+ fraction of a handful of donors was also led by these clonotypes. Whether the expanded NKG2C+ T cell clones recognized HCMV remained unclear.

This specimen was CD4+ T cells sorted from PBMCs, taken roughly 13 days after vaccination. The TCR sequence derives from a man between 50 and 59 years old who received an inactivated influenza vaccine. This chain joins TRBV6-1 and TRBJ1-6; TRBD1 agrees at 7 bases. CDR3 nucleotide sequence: TGTGCCAGCATCGACAGGGCAGGTTCACCCCTCCACTTT. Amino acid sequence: CASIDRAGSPLHF.